This TCR beta chain was retrieved from a study of blood T cell repertoires in COVID-19. In the study overall: Donors in the United States, Italy and Spain gave samples during acute or convalescent COVID-19. T cells, B-cell-depleted T cells, or PBMCs supplied cDNA or gDNA.

The CDR3 spans 14 residues. Trimming left V 5 bases short and J 5 bases short, with 12 bases between. Per germline, CDR1 SEHNR and CDR2 FQNEAQ (reference sequence). As originally analysed: Reference gene primers were amplified, and this amplification served to estimate nucleated cell counts. Generated by immunoSEQ multiplex PCR, the TCRdb table keeps only in-frame clones and is missing some. The V and J calls and clone size are taken from that table; D and trimming were inferred from the DNA. The profile covers roughly 10,000 clones, with about 85% appearing a single time and roughly 26% taken by the ten largest. This clone was recorded only once.

The sequenced sample was peripheral blood. The rearrangement links TRBV7-9 to TRBJ1-4; weak D call: TRBD1 (6 bases). The clonotype was recovered from a man aged 25 to 40 with active or convalescent COVID-19. CDR3 in DNA: TGTGCCAGCAGCCGGACAGAATCAAATGAAAAACTGTTTTTT. This gives the protein CASSRTESNEKLFF. Filled out from reference TRBV7-9 and TRBJ1-4, the complete variable domain reads DTGVSQNPRHKITKRGQNVTFRCDPISEHNRLYWYRQTLGQGPEFLTYFQNEAQLEKSRLLSDRFSAERPKGSFSTLEIQRTEQGDSAMYLCASSRTESNEKLFFGSGTQLSVL.